This T cell receptor beta chain was identified in a study of T cell responses to AZD1222 COVID-19 vaccine. The study, taken as a whole, reports: Within unmutated variant regions lay the reported targets of nearly half of spike-specific TCRs. Spike as a whole was targeted by vaccine-associated CD4 TCRs, dominant at 160-218 and 743-854. When two AZD1222 doses had been given, Spike-specific TCR breadth and depth rose.

The repertoire was sequenced with immunoSEQ multiplex PCR; TCRdb's copy has only in-frame clones and lacks some. The table shows tens of thousands of clones, with about nine tenths occurring only once. The CDR3 loop spans 15 amino acids. Germline CDR1 reads LNHDA; CDR2 reads SQIVND (reference sequence). With regard to this clone: As yet, its antigen is unknown. The junction and the germline gene differ at one end; a read error may be behind it.

This receptor was taken from an adult who received the AZD1222 COVID-19 vaccine. The material was peripheral blood, obtained 28 days after the second AZD1222 dose. This chain joins TRBV19 and TRBJ1-5; D is possibly TRBD1 (5 bases). The CDR3 spells CASSVDRSPHQPQHF. The CDR3 DNA is TGTGCCAGTAGTGTAGACAGAAGCCCTCATCAGCCCCAGCATTTT. Full variable domain (rest looked up from reference TRBV19 and TRBJ1-5): DGGITQSPKYLFRKEGQNVTLSCEQNLNHDAMYWYRQDPGQGLRLIYYSQIVNDFQKGDIAEGYSVSREKKESFPLTVTSAQKNPTAFYLCASSVDRSPHQPQHFGDGTRLSIL.